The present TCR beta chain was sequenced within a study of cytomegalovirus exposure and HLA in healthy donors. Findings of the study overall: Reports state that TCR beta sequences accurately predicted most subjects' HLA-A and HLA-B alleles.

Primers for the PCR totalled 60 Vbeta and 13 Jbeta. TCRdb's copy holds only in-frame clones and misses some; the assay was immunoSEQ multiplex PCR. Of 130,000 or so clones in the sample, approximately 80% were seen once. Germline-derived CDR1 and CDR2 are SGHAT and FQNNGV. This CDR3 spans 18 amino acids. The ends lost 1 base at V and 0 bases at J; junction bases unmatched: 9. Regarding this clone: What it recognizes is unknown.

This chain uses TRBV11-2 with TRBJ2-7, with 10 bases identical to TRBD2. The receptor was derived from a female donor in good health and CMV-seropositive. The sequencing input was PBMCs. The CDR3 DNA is TGTGCCAGCAGCTTAGGGACTTCAACTAGCGGGACCTCCTACGAGCAGTACTTC. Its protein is CASSLGTSTSGTSYEQYF.